This TCR beta chain was sequenced for a study of blood T cell repertoires in COVID-19. Using immunoSEQ multiplex PCR, the repertoire was profiled, and TCRdb retains in-frame clones only, with some absent. Of 55,000 to 85,000 clones listed, approximately 85% were seen once; the top ten hold over 4.5%. Per germline, CDR1 SGDLS and CDR2 YYNGEE. The CDR3 sequence is 13 residues long. The ends were cut back, 4 bases at V and 9 bases at J, with 14 bases in the middle. This chain joins TRBV9 and TRBJ1-5; perhaps TRBD1 as D (5 bases). The sample comprised peripheral blood. The sequence derives from a human donor in a cohort sampled during active COVID-19. CDR3: CASSSGGGSPQHF. In DNA form, the CDR3 reads TGTGCCAGCAGCTCCGGGGGGGGATCGCCCCAGCATTTT.